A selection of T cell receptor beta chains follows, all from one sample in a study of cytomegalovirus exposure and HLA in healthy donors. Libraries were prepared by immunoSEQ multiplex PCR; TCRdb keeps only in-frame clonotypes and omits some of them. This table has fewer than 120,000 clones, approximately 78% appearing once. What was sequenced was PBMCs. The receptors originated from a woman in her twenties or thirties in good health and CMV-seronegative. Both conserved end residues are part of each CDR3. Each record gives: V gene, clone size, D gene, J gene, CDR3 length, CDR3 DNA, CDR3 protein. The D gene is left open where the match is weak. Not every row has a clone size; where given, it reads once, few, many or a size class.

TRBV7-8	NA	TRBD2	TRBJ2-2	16	TGTGCCAGCAGCCAGGAAGGCGGGGGATTCTTCGGGGAGCTGTTTTTT	CASSQEGGGFFGELFF
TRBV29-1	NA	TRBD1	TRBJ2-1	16	TGCAGCGTTGAACCGGGGACAGGGAGCTCCTACAATGAGCAGTTCTTC	CSVEPGTGSSYNEQFF
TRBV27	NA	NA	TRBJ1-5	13	TGTGCCAGCAGTTTATCATACAATCAGCCCCAGCATTTT	CASSLSYNQPQHF
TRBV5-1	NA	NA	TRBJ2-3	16	TGCGCCAGCAGCCCCCCCGCGGGGGCCTACACAGATACGCAGTATTTT	CASSPPAGAYTDTQYF
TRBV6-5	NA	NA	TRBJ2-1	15	TGTGCCAGCAGTTACGGGCTAGCATCCTACAATGAGCAGTTCTTC	CASSYGLASYNEQFF
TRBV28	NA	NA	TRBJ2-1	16	TGTGCCAGCAGTTTAGGGGGCGGGAGCTCCTACAATGAGCAGTTCTTC	CASSLGGGSSYNEQFF
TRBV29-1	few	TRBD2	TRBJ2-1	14	TGCAGCGTAGATCCGGGACTAGTACACAATGAGCAGTTCTTC	CSVDPGLVHNEQFF
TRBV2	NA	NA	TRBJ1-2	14	TGTGCCAGCAGGAGGTCTGGACAGTATATGGGCTACACCTTC	CASRRSGQYMGYTF
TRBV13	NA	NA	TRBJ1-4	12	TGTGCCAGCAGCGCTAGACATGAAAAACTGTTTTTT	CASSARHEKLFF
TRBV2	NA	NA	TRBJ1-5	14	TGTGCCAGCAGTTTCGGACAGAGCAATCAGCCCCAGCATTTT	CASSFGQSNQPQHF
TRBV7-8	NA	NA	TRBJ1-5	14	TGTGCCAGCAGCTTAGACAGGGTGGGGGAGCCCCAGCATTTT	CASSLDRVGEPQHF
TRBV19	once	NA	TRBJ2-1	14	TGTGCCAGTAGTATGTACGTTTTGGGCTCTGAGCAGTTCTTC	CASSMYVLGSEQFF
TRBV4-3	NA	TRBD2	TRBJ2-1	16	TGCGCCAGCAGCCACCGAGCGGGGGGGACTTATTTGGGGCAGTTCTTC	CASSHRAGGTYLGQFF